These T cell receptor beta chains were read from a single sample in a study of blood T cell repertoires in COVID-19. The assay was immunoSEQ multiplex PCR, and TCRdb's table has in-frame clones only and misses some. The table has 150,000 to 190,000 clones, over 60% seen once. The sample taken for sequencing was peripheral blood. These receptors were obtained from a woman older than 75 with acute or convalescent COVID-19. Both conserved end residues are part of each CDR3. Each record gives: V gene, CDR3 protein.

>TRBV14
CASSQRAGQYRASKGTDTQYF
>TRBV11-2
CASRVIRGSYNEQFF
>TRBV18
CASSPPMGGKDIQYF
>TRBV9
CASSATSGGTDTQYF
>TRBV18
CASSPGSPNTEAFF
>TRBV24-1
CATSDSRQGVRDTQYF
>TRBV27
CASRGSAGVNTGELFF
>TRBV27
CASSLQGSTEAFF
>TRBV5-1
CASSWGTGTQPQHF
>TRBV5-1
CASSRQGATNEKLFF
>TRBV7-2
CASSLARQGAETQYF
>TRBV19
CASSKGPGGTEAFF
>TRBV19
CASSGTGGNQPQHF
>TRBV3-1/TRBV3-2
CASSPGVTSPYF
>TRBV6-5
CASRRRGTGELFF
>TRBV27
CASSPRMRDVAQPQHF
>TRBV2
CASTPRGGNSNQPQHF
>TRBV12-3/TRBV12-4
CASSHQQYGYTF
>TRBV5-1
CASEQIGAPNTDTQYF
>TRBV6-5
CASSYEARGAGELFF
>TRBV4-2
CASSQLAEFDTQYF
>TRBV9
CASSVESSYEQYF
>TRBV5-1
CASSLFEGRDGEQYF
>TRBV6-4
CASSARTGGDGYTF
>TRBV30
CAWSRMGGHYTEAFF
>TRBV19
CASSIMRTGDIPQHF
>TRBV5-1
CASSLKGLAGGPPYNEQFF
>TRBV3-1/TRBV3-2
CASSQGQGTYGYTF
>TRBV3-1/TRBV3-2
CASSERQGPGEQYF
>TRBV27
CASSLSGVNHMNTEAFF
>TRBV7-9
CASGAGTGAGVDTIYF
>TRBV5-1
CASSPAGPPNTEAFF
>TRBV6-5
CASTKASTGELFF
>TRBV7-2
CASSLAHTSGYEQYF
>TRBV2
CASSAQMNTEAFF
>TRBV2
CASRSRILAYEQYF
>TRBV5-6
CASSLRDIGTEAFF
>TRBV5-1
CASSTGQGPRSEAFF
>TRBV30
CAWSVRVGSTDTQYF
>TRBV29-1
CSVAGQAYEQYF
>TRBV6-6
CASSTQGIAEAFF